The rows below give T cell receptor beta chains drawn from one sample of a study of blood T cell repertoires in COVID-19. Only in-frame clones appear in the TCRdb table, and some are missing; sequencing was by immunoSEQ multiplex PCR. The data show over 25,000 clones, with about 88% seen just once and roughly 13% held by the top ten. The sample comprised peripheral blood. The origin of the receptors is a man in his sixties or seventies with active COVID-19. The CDR3 runs from the conserved cysteine through the conserved F or W. The D gene is left open where the match is weak. Expanded clones get a size class; other rows say once, few or many, or leave the size out.

abundance,d_gene,v_gene,j_gene,CDR3nt,CDR3aa
once,TRBD1,TRBV5-8,TRBJ1-6,TGTGCCAGCAGCCCGGGACAGTTTGAATCACCCCTCCACTTT,CASSPGQFESPLHF
few,-,TRBV7-9,TRBJ1-1,TGTGCCAGCGGCCGGGGGTACACTGAAGCTTTCTTT,CASGRGYTEAFF
-,-,TRBV5-4,TRBJ2-2,TGTGCCAGCAGCTTGGACGCGAGGAACGGGGAGCTGTTTTTT,CASSLDARNGELFF
-,-,TRBV6-2/TRBV6-3,TRBJ2-7,TGTGCCAGCAGCCCTCGTTACGAGCAGTACTTC,CASSPRYEQYF
-,TRBD1,TRBV30,TRBJ1-5,TGTGCCTGGAGTGCAACCCGGGACAGTAATAGCAATCAGCCCCAGCATTTT,CAWSATRDSNSNQPQHF
few,-,TRBV28,TRBJ2-7,TGTGCCAGCAATACCAGGGTATACTCCTACGAGCAGTACTTC,CASNTRVYSYEQYF
once,TRBD2,TRBV6-6,TRBJ2-1,TGTGCCAGCACCTCCCCCCTTAGCGGGAGTGATGAGCAGTTCTTC,CASTSPLSGSDEQFF
-,-,TRBV12-3/TRBV12-4,TRBJ1-1,TGTGCCTCCTCCCGCTATGGCACTGAAGCTTTCTTT,CASSRYGTEAFF
-,-,TRBV19,TRBJ1-5,TGTGCCAGCCGCCCACAGGGTAATCAGCCCCAGCATTTT,CASRPQGNQPQHF
-,-,TRBV24-1,TRBJ2-2,TGTGCCACCAGTGATGGGGGGACGGGGAACACCGGGGAGCTGTTTTTT,CATSDGGTGNTGELFF
-,-,TRBV19,TRBJ2-1,TGTGCCAGTAGTAGTCCCGGGGGTTCCTACAATGAGCAGTTCTTC,CASSSPGGSYNEQFF
-,-,TRBV28,TRBJ2-3,TGTGCCAGCAGTAGTCCGGGAAACACAGATACGCAGTATTTT,CASSSPGNTDTQYF
-,-,TRBV21-1,TRBJ2-7,TGTGCCAGCAGCAGGGCCGGGACAGGGTATTCCTACGAGCAGTACTTC,CASSRAGTGYSYEQYF
-,TRBD1,TRBV18,TRBJ2-7,TGTGCCAGCTCGCATCTCCGGGACAGGGACTACGAGCAGTACTTC,CASSHLRDRDYEQYF
-,-,TRBV5-1,TRBJ1-2,TGCGCCAGCAGCTTGGAGGACTCAACTGGCTACACCTTC,CASSLEDSTGYTF
-,TRBD1,TRBV9,TRBJ2-3,TGTGCCAGCAGCGTAGTCGACCTGGGACAGGGAAGAGCAGATACGCAGTATTTT,CASSVVDLGQGRADTQYF
few,-,TRBV6-4,TRBJ2-2,TGTGCCAGCAGTGGACAGGACACCGGGGAGCTGTTTTTT,CASSGQDTGELFF
-,-,TRBV10-3,TRBJ2-1,TGTGCCATCACAGGGGACACAGGGTACAATGAGCAGTTCTTC,CAITGDTGYNEQFF
-,TRBD2,TRBV6-2/TRBV6-3,TRBJ2-1,TGTGCCAGCAGCCCCGGGACTAGCGAGTACAATGAGCAGTTCTTC,CASSPGTSEYNEQFF
-,-,TRBV20-1,TRBJ1-2,TGCAGTGCTAGTGGTCCGCAGGGGAACTATGGCTACACCTTC,CSASGPQGNYGYTF
-,TRBD2,TRBV2,TRBJ2-7,TGTGCCAGCAGTGAAGCGAGACTAGCTGGCGAGCAGTACTTC,CASSEARLAGEQYF
-,-,TRBV5-4,TRBJ2-1,TGTGCCAGCAGCTTGGTGGCCGGGAGTTCGAATGAGCAGTTCTTC,CASSLVAGSSNEQFF
-,TRBD2,TRBV19,TRBJ2-1,TGTGCCAGTAGTATAGAATTCCCTAGCGGGAGTTATGATGAGCAGTTCTTC,CASSIEFPSGSYDEQFF
-,-,TRBV5-4,TRBJ1-2,TGTGCCAGCAGCGGGGAGGACTATGGCTACACCTTC,CASSGEDYGYTF
once,-,TRBV7-2,TRBJ1-2,TGTGCCAGCAGCTCCCAGGGGAGCATGGGCTACACCTTC,CASSSQGSMGYTF
once,-,TRBV18,TRBJ2-3,TGTGCCAGCTCACCAGGAGCTGGGGAGGTAGGCACAGATACGCAGTATTTT,CASSPGAGEVGTDTQYF
-,-,TRBV9,TRBJ2-5,TGTGCCAGCAGCGGCCGGGACAACGTGGCGGAGACCCAGTACTTC,CASSGRDNVAETQYF
-,-,TRBV27,TRBJ1-1,TGTGCCAGCAGTCCTTCCAGAGGGCTCGGTACTGAAGCTTTCTTT,CASSPSRGLGTEAFF
few,TRBD2,TRBV15,TRBJ2-7,TGTGCCACCAGCGGACATCTAGCGGGGGGCTACGAGCAGTACTTC,CATSGHLAGGYEQYF
-,-,TRBV6-2/TRBV6-3,TRBJ2-3,TGTGCCAGCAGCCATGGGCCCTCATCAGATACGCAGTATTTT,CASSHGPSSDTQYF
-,TRBD1,TRBV5-4,TRBJ2-3,TGTGCCAGCAGCTACCCGAAGGGGGCGGGAGATACGCAGTATTTT,CASSYPKGAGDTQYF
once,-,TRBV5-6,TRBJ1-1,TGTGCCAGCAGCTTGGATAACTTGAAAGCTTTCTTT,CASSLDNLKAFF
-,-,TRBV6-1,TRBJ1-6,TGTGCCAGCAGTGATAGGACAGCTAATAATTCACCCCTCCACTTT,CASSDRTANNSPLHF
-,TRBD1,TRBV29-1,TRBJ1-1,TGCAGCGTTGAAGCGGGGTTGGACAGGGGGCATAAGACTGAAGCTTTCTTT,CSVEAGLDRGHKTEAFF
-,-,TRBV11-2,TRBJ2-3,TGTGCCAGCAGCCTTAGCAACCAGCATACGCAGTATTTT,CASSLSNQHTQYF
-,-,TRBV9,TRBJ2-2,TGTGCCAGCCAAAAGCAGGACACCGGGGAGCTGTTTTTT,CASQKQDTGELFF
-,-,TRBV11-2,TRBJ1-4,TGTGCCAGCAGCTTAGCCTCGGAAAAACTGTTTTTT,CASSLASEKLFF
-,-,TRBV7-9,TRBJ1-2,TGTGCCAGCAGCCCCCCAGGGCTACCCAACTATGGCTACACCTTC,CASSPPGLPNYGYTF
-,-,TRBV9,TRBJ2-7,TGTGCCAGCAGCGTTGGACTTGAGACAACCTACGAGCAGTACTTC,CASSVGLETTYEQYF
-,-,TRBV4-3,TRBJ2-1,TGCGCCAGCAGCCCGACGGCGGGGTACAATGAGCAGTTCTTC,CASSPTAGYNEQFF
-,-,TRBV9,TRBJ2-1,TGTGCCAGCAGCGTAGCACCGAGTCCAAATGAGCAGTTCTTC,CASSVAPSPNEQFF